This is a list of T cell receptor beta chains from one sample in a study of OX40 agonist ivuxolimab in advanced cancers. Profiled with immunoSEQ multiplex PCR; TCRdb holds only in-frame clones, not every one. The repertoire holds about 61,000 clones, 85% to 90% seen once, with roughly 1.1% in the top ten. The material sequenced was CD4+ or CD8+ T cells sorted from blood, taken in a trial of the OX40 agonist ivuxolimab. Receptor source: an adult with an advanced solid tumor such as melanoma, head and neck, liver or kidney cancer. The CDR3 runs from the conserved cysteine through the conserved F or W. The D gene is left open where the match is weak. The size entry is marked missing in some rows and otherwise reads once, few, many or a size class.

J: TRBJ1-2
V: TRBV7-2
D: NA
size: once
CDR3: CASSLNTANYGYTF
DNA: TGTGCCAGCAGCTTGAACACTGCTAACTATGGCTACACCTTC

J: TRBJ1-1
V: TRBV5-1
D: NA
size: NA
CDR3: CASSYEGGVNTEAFF
DNA: TGCGCCAGCAGCTATGAAGGGGGGGTGAACACTGAAGCTTTCTTT

J: TRBJ1-1
V: TRBV30
D: NA
size: few
CDR3: CALEARVGGEAFF
DNA: TGTGCCTTGGAGGCCAGGGTCGGAGGTGAAGCTTTCTTT

J: TRBJ1-1
V: TRBV13
D: NA
size: NA
CDR3: CASNTLGRGSQGEAFF
DNA: TGTGCCAGCAATACGTTAGGGAGGGGCTCACAAGGGGAAGCTTTCTTT

J: TRBJ1-1
V: TRBV27
D: NA
size: NA
CDR3: CASGRLGTEAFF
DNA: TGTGCCAGCGGGAGGTTAGGAACTGAAGCTTTCTTT

J: TRBJ1-5
V: TRBV19
D: NA
size: few
CDR3: CASNPRLEGPQHF
DNA: TGTGCCAGTAATCCGAGGCTGGAGGGGCCCCAGCATTTT

J: TRBJ1-1
V: TRBV7-9
D: NA
size: NA
CDR3: CASSKQGLEAFF
DNA: TGTGCCAGCAGTAAACAGGGCCTTGAGGCTTTCTTT

J: TRBJ1-1
V: TRBV5-1
D: NA
size: NA
CDR3: CASSLAQETEAFF
DNA: TGCGCCAGCAGCTTGGCCCAGGAAACTGAAGCTTTCTTT

J: TRBJ2-5
V: TRBV5-5
D: TRBD1
size: NA
CDR3: CASSLAPGQDRETQYF
DNA: TGTGCCAGCAGCTTGGCCCCCGGACAGGACCGCGAGACCCAGTACTTC

J: TRBJ1-5
V: TRBV27
D: TRBD1
size: NA
CDR3: CASSRFLAGTGVNQPQHF
DNA: TGTGCCAGCAGCCGCTTTCTCGCCGGGACAGGGGTCAATCAGCCCCAGCATTTC

J: TRBJ2-7
V: TRBV28
D: TRBD2
size: few
CDR3: CASSASGFFTYEQYF
DNA: TGTGCCAGCTCGGCTAGCGGCTTCTTCACCTACGAGCAGTACTTC

J: TRBJ2-3
V: TRBV5-1
D: NA
size: NA
CDR3: CASSPDRGAADTQYF
DNA: TGCGCCAGCAGCCCGGACCGGGGGGCGGCAGATACGCAGTATTTT

J: TRBJ1-3
V: TRBV10-3
D: NA
size: few
CDR3: CAISFSRGNTIYF
DNA: TGTGCCATCAGCTTCTCACGAGGAAACACCATATATTTT

J: TRBJ1-2
V: TRBV6-1
D: NA
size: once
CDR3: CASSDRIWVYGYTF
DNA: TGTGCCAGCAGTGATCGTATATGGGTCTATGGCTACACCTTC

J: TRBJ1-1
V: TRBV29-1
D: NA
size: once
CDR3: CSVRGRAENTEAFF
DNA: TGCAGCGTTAGAGGGAGGGCCGAGAACACTGAAGCTTTCTTT

J: TRBJ1-1
V: TRBV5-1
D: NA
size: once
CDR3: CASSLALVRASVVTEAFF
DNA: TGCGCCAGCAGCTTGGCTCTTGTGAGGGCTTCGGTAGTAACTGAAGCTTTCTTT

J: TRBJ2-6
V: TRBV5-1
D: TRBD1
size: few
CDR3: CASRQGQGSPGANVLTF
DNA: TGCGCCAGCAGACAGGGACAGGGGTCCCCTGGGGCCAACGTCCTGACTTTC

J: TRBJ1-1
V: TRBV20-1
D: NA
size: few
CDR3: CSALRSSEAFF
DNA: TGCAGTGCCCTGCGCAGTTCTGAAGCTTTCTTT

J: TRBJ2-1
V: TRBV13
D: NA
size: NA
CDR3: CASSFFWSPTSYNEQFF
DNA: TGTGCCAGCAGCTTCTTCTGGAGCCCAACTTCCTACAATGAGCAGTTCTTC

J: TRBJ2-2
V: TRBV5-1
D: NA
size: NA
CDR3: CASSLARDGHRRAGELFF
DNA: NA

J: TRBJ1-2
V: TRBV28
D: NA
size: few
CDR3: CASSPANYGYTF
DNA: TGTGCCAGCAGTCCAGCCAACTATGGCTACACCTTC

J: TRBJ2-1
V: TRBV5-6
D: NA
size: NA
CDR3: CASSLGGPGEVYNEQFF
DNA: TGTGCCAGCAGCTTGGGGGGTCCAGGGGAGGTCTACAATGAGCAGTTCTTC

J: TRBJ2-7
V: TRBV7-9
D: NA
size: NA
CDR3: CASSWGKGPYEQYF
DNA: TGTGCCAGCAGCTGGGGGAAGGGCCCCTACGAGCAGTACTTC

J: TRBJ2-7
V: TRBV19
D: TRBD2
size: NA
CDR3: CASRRGETSYEQYF
DNA: TGTGCCAGTAGGCGGGGGGAGACCTCCTACGAGCAGTACTTC

J: TRBJ2-7
V: TRBV5-1
D: NA
size: few
CDR3: CASSLFFSYEQYF
DNA: TGCGCCAGCAGCTTGTTCTTTAGCTACGAGCAGTACTTC

J: TRBJ2-7
V: TRBV18
D: TRBD1
size: NA
CDR3: CASSPTGLGTYEQYF
DNA: TGTGCCAGCTCACCGACAGGGTTGGGCACCTACGAGCAGTACTTC

J: TRBJ2-3
V: TRBV7-8
D: TRBD1
size: NA
CDR3: CASSLREGGLSTDTQYF
DNA: TGTGCCAGCAGCTTAAGGGAAGGGGGCCTCAGCACAGATACGCAGTATTTT

J: TRBJ2-5
V: TRBV18
D: TRBD2
size: NA
CDR3: CASSPPGTSGGGETQYF
DNA: TGTGCCAGCTCACCACCCGGGACTAGCGGGGGTGGTGAGACCCAGTACTTC

J: TRBJ1-2
V: TRBV7-9
D: NA
size: NA
CDR3: CASSLGTPRGSNYGYTF
DNA: TGTGCCAGCAGCCTCGGGACCCCGAGGGGTTCGAACTATGGCTACACCTTC

J: TRBJ1-6
V: TRBV9
D: NA
size: NA
CDR3: CASSRLDMGNSPLHF
DNA: TGTGCCAGCAGCCGTCTTGACATGGGGAATTCACCCCTCCACTTT

J: TRBJ1-6
V: TRBV6-4
D: TRBD1
size: NA
CDR3: CASSGGTENSPLHF
DNA: TGTGCCAGCAGTGGGGGGACAGAGAATTCACCCCTCCACTTT

J: TRBJ1-4
V: TRBV9
D: NA
size: NA
CDR3: CASSVGQKTNEKLFF
DNA: TGTGCCAGCAGCGTAGGCCAAAAAACTAATGAAAAACTGTTTTTT

J: TRBJ1-4
V: TRBV9
D: NA
size: NA
CDR3: CASSVVGGNNEKLFF
DNA: TGTGCCAGCAGCGTAGTTGGCGGCAATAATGAAAAACTGTTTTTT

J: TRBJ2-2
V: TRBV5-8
D: NA
size: NA
CDR3: CASSTGTLYTGELFF
DNA: TGTGCCAGCAGCACCGGGACTCTTTACACCGGGGAGCTGTTTTTT

J: TRBJ1-5
V: TRBV6-5
D: NA
size: NA
CDR3: CASSEGGNQPQHF
DNA: TGTGCCAGCAGTGAAGGGGGGAATCAGCCCCAGCATTTT

J: TRBJ2-7
V: TRBV5-5
D: NA
size: NA
CDR3: CASSLESWAEYF
DNA: TGTGCCAGCAGCTTGGAAAGCTGGGCGGAGTACTTC

J: TRBJ2-5
V: TRBV18
D: NA
size: NA
CDR3: CASSRLGETQYF
DNA: TGTGCCAGCTCCAGACTAGGAGAGACCCAGTACTTC

J: TRBJ1-2
V: TRBV6-6
D: TRBD1
size: NA
CDR3: CASSAGTGGNTF
DNA: TGTGCCAGCAGTGCCGGGACAGGGGGGAACACCTTC

J: TRBJ1-2
V: TRBV7-2
D: NA
size: few
CDR3: CASSPTVANYGYTF
DNA: TGTGCCAGCAGCCCTACAGTGGCTAACTATGGCTACACCTTC

J: TRBJ2-3
V: TRBV13
D: TRBD2
size: NA
CDR3: CASSHPSRLAASTDTQYF
DNA: TGTGCCAGCAGCCACCCCTCCCGACTAGCGGCAAGCACAGATACGCAGTATTTT

J: TRBJ2-1
V: TRBV4-2
D: TRBD1
size: NA
CDR3: CASSQNRGRGNEQFF
DNA: TGTGCCAGCAGCCAAAACAGGGGGCGAGGAAATGAGCAGTTCTTC

J: TRBJ1-2
V: TRBV19
D: NA
size: NA
CDR3: CASSPERNYGYTF
DNA: TGTGCCAGTAGTCCCGAGAGGAACTATGGCTACACCTTC

J: TRBJ2-3
V: TRBV5-1
D: TRBD2
size: NA
CDR3: CASSRSGGANVDTQYF
DNA: TGCGCCAGCAGCCGAAGCGGGGGGGCGAATGTCGATACGCAGTATTTT

J: TRBJ1-2
V: TRBV18
D: NA
size: NA
CDR3: CASSRDVYGYTF
DNA: TGTGCCAGCTCACGAGACGTCTATGGCTACACCTTC

J: TRBJ2-5
V: TRBV5-1
D: NA
size: NA
CDR3: CASSSGVYQETQYF
DNA: TGCGCCAGCAGCTCTGGGGTCTACCAAGAGACCCAGTACTTC

J: TRBJ1-4
V: TRBV6-1
D: NA
size: NA
CDR3: CASSGGYVNEKLFF
DNA: TGTGCCAGCAGTGGGGGTTACGTTAATGAAAAACTGTTTTTT

J: TRBJ2-7
V: TRBV4-2
D: TRBD2
size: NA
CDR3: CASSLGGGSGGLLTGEQYF
DNA: TGTGCCAGCAGCCTGGGGGGTGGTAGCGGGGGACTCCTGACGGGCGAGCAGTACTTC